This T cell receptor (beta chain) was identified during a study of pediatric ulcerative colitis. One to two pinch biopsies were taken from the rectum during colonoscopy. This CDR3 is 13 amino acids long. CDR1 and CDR2 (germline): GTSNPN, SVGIG (reference sequence). The J segment lost 6 bases and the V segment lost 5 bases, leaving 7 bases of the junction unmatched. TCRdb keeps only in-frame clones here, not all; method: immunoSEQ multiplex PCR. The table includes 36,000 or so clones, 73% detected once. This clone turned up a few times. This clonotype was obtained from a boy aged 5-17 years with moderate ulcerative colitis. The chain couples TRBV30 to TRBJ1-2; 9 bases are shared with TRBD1. Material: gut tissue. As DNA, the CDR3 is TGTGCCTGGGTAACAGGGGGCGCAGATGGCTACACCTTC. Translating gives CAWVTGGADGYTF.